The 10 T cell receptor beta chains reported below all come from one sample, sequenced in a study of T-cell memory formation after mild COVID-19. TCRdb reprocessed the 5' RACE reads with MiXCR, giving one entry per CDR3 protein. This table has 150,000 to 200,000 distinct CDR3 sequences, roughly 15% appearing once. The sequenced sample consisted of PBMCs or a T cell subset sorted from them (not recorded which). The receptors derive from an adult woman who had mild COVID-19 (a few samples of this study predate the infection). Cell type and time point are not known.

In DNA, the CDR3 is TGTGCCAGCACCCAAGGGGGGAGCACCGGGGAGCTGTTTTTT. Translated: CASTQGGSTGELFF. This chain uses TRBV2 with TRBJ2-2, with D possibly being TRBD1 or TRBD2 (6 bases each). Germline V lookup: CDR1 SNHLY, CDR2 FYNNEI. The V end was cut by 7 bases, the J end by 4 bases, with 13 bases between. This CDR3 region has 14 residues.

This clonotype was seen more than once but under ten times. J is TRBJ1-2 and V is TRBV3-1; no reliable D call. CDR1 and CDR2 from the germline V gene are LGHDT and YNNKEL (reference sequence). CDR3 length equals 16 residues. The V end was cut by 1 base, the J end by 2 bases, with 14 bases between. The CDR3 sequence: CASSQVGSGKNYGYTF. The CDR3 coding sequence is TGTGCCAGCAGCCAAGTTGGCTCGGGCAAAAACTATGGCTACACCTTC.

The chain carries TRBV12-3 or TRBV12-4 and TRBJ2-3; D gene uncertain. The CDR3 has 14 residues. V dropped 4 bases and J dropped 0 bases, with 8 bases sitting between them. The DNA of the CDR3 is TGTGCCAGCAGTTCCCGGAGTAGCACAGATACGCAGTATTTT. It yields the protein CASSSRSSTDTQYF.

The chain links TRBV12-3 or TRBV12-4 to TRBJ1-4; possible D gene TRBD1, 5 bases. The CDR3 covers 17 residues. Trimming removed 6 bases from V and 2 bases from J, with 19 bases in between. This CDR3 is CASSPRGREGTNEKLFF. The CDR3 DNA reads as TGTGCCAGCAGCCCTAGGGGCAGGGAAGGGACTAATGAAAAACTGTTTTTT.

This clonotype was seen only a few times. The rearrangement uses TRBV20-1 and TRBJ2-1; weak D call: TRBD1 (5 bases). This CDR3 has 16 residues. Germline CDR1 DFQATT, CDR2 SNEGSKA (reference sequence). The germline V and J ends were trimmed by 0 bases and 6 bases, with 18 bases remaining between them. The CDR3 bases are TGCAGTGCTAGAGATTTGGGGCCGGAGTCGGTCAATGAGCAGTTCTTC. It is translated as CSARDLGPESVNEQFF.

This rearrangement joins TRBV6-2 or TRBV6-3 to TRBJ2-2, with 8 positions matching TRBD1. CDR3 size: 20 residues. Germline trimming cut 2 bases from V and 0 bases from J; bases unmatched to any gene: 14. CDR1 and CDR2 from the germline V gene are MNHEY and SVGEGT. The CDR3 nucleotides are TGTGCCAGCAGTTACCCTCTCCAATCCGGGACAGGACCGAACACCGGGGAGCTGTTTTTT. Translation: CASSYPLQSGTGPNTGELFF.

The chain couples TRBV3-1 to TRBJ2-5, with D maybe TRBD2 (5 bases). The CDR3 is 12 amino acids. Trimming left V 5 bases short and J 5 bases short, with 9 bases between. Germline CDR1 reads LGHDT; CDR2 reads YNNKEL (reference sequence). CDR3 DNA: TGTGCCAGCAGCAGAACTAGGGAGACCCAGTACTTC. It yields the protein CASSRTRETQYF.

The table lists this clonotype with a few counts. This sequence joins TRBV5-1 and TRBJ2-6; TRBD2 is a possible D gene (5 bases). CDR1 is SGHRS, CDR2 YFSETQ, per germline. V was pared by 1 base and J by 2 bases, with 10 bases between. CDR3 length: 16 residues. The DNA for the CDR3 is TGCGCCAGCAGCTTGTTAGCGACCCCTGGGGCCAACGTCCTGACTTTC. This translates into CASSLLATPGANVLTF. Combining the CDR3 with reference TRBV5-1 and TRBJ2-6 gives the whole variable domain KAGVTQTPRYLIKTRGQQVTLSCSPISGHRSVSWYQQTPGQGLQFLFEYFSETQRNKGNFPGRFSGRQFSNSRSEMNVSTLELGDSALYLCASSLLATPGANVLTFGAGSRLTVL.

The CDR3 bases are TGCGCCAGCAGCTGGGACAGGGGGCGGCTAGCGGGGGTAGGTGAGCAGTTCTTC. Protein: CASSWDRGRLAGVGEQFF. This chain links TRBV4-1 with TRBJ2-1; 12 bases match TRBD1. The CDR3 contains 18 residues. Germline loops: CDR1 MGHRA, CDR2 YSYEKL. V lost 5 bases, J lost 9 bases, and 17 bases stayed unmatched.

This clonotype was seen only a few times. The gene calls are TRBV25-1 and TRBJ2-5; D may correspond to TRBD1 or TRBD2 (7 bases each). Germline V lookup: CDR1 MGHDK, CDR2 SYGVNS. CDR3 size: 15 residues. V shed 1 base and J shed 6 bases, with 15 bases lying between them. The CDR3 region is CASSEWGGGSQTQYF. CDR3 nucleotide sequence: TGTGCCAGCAGTGAATGGGGAGGGGGCAGCCAGACCCAGTACTTC.